Detailed here is one T cell receptor (beta chain). This sample was taken from a study of blood T cells in healthy people across ages. CDR3 length equals 16 residues. V shed 5 bases and J 6 bases; nucleotides not matched to a gene: 8. From germline, CDR1 is SGHRS and CDR2 YFSETQ. It was with a sample-barcoded 5' primer and a J-beta primer mix that a second PCR of about 7 to 12 cycles was run. Each CDR3 protein gets one entry after TCRdb re-called the 5' RACE reads with MiXCR. The sample has more than 800,000 distinct CDR3 sequences, 40% to 50% seen once. The sample consisted of blood. This clonotype originated in a woman aged 60-70 years in good health. V is TRBV5-1 and J is TRBJ2-3; TRBD2 agrees at 14 bases. The CDR3 DNA sequence: TGCGCCAGCAGATGGGGACTAGCGGGAGTGCGTGATACGCAGTATTTT. Protein sequence: CASRWGLAGVRDTQYF.